This T cell receptor (beta chain) was captured in a study of T cell responses to AZD1222 COVID-19 vaccine. Libraries were prepared by immunoSEQ multiplex PCR; TCRdb keeps only in-frame clonotypes and omits some of them. The data hold 150,000 to 200,000 clones, with 80% to 95% observed a single time. CDR3 length: 11 residues. The germline CDR1 and CDR2 sequences are SNHLY and FYNNEI. V was trimmed by 10 bases and J by 5 bases, leaving 11 bases between them. The material sequenced was peripheral blood, taken on day 0 of AZD1222 vaccination. This TCR derives from an adult in good health. The chain employs TRBV2 and TRBJ1-1; D gene uncertain. CDR3 sequence reads: CAITYETEAFF. The CDR3 bases are TGTGCCATTACCTACGAGACTGAAGCTTTCTTT.